Shown below are 10 T cell receptor beta chains from a single sample sequenced in a study of spatial heterogeneity in lung cancer. Stated time point: sample taken at primary tumor resection. The study sequenced unsorted whole RNA from tumor, nontumor lung or frozen PBMC. A single record per CDR3 protein comes from TCRdb applying MiXCR to the 5' RACE reads. The top ten hold around 2.6% of the sample, which has tens of thousands of distinct CDR3 sequences, 6% to 9% seen once. The sequencing here drew on PBMCs, taken at surgery. Receptors were obtained from a female donor with early-stage non-small cell lung cancer.

This clonotype has a handful of counts. The rearrangement joins TRBV12-3 or TRBV12-4 to TRBJ1-2, with D unresolved. The CDR3 runs to 11 residues. Deletions cut 5 bases from V and 4 bases from J, with 5 bases between. The CDR3 region has the DNA TGTGCCAGCAGTAGGCTCTATGGCTACACCTTC. Translating gives CASSRLYGYTF.

In its sample, this clonotype was seen many times. V is TRBV19 and J is TRBJ2-5, with a possible D match to TRBD1 (5 bases). The CDR3 sequence is 13 residues long. The V end lost 1 base, the J end lost 3 bases, and 6 bases lay between the germline ends. The germline gives CDR1 LNHDA, CDR2 SQIVND (reference sequence). CDR3 loop: CASSIGREETQYF. DNA for the CDR3: TGTGCCAGTAGTATAGGCAGGGAAGAGACCCAGTACTTC. Full variable domain (outside the CDR3, taken from reference TRBV19 and TRBJ2-5): DGGITQSPKYLFRKEGQNVTLSCEQNLNHDAMYWYRQDPGQGLRLIYYSQIVNDFQKGDIAEGYSVSREKKESFPLTVTSAQKNPTAFYLCASSIGREETQYFGPGTRLLVL.

In its sample, this clonotype was seen a few times. The CDR3 here is CASSPEGGETQYF. Here the CDR3 DNA reads TGTGCCAGCTCACCGGAGGGCGGGGAGACCCAGTACTTC. This chain connects TRBV18 to TRBJ2-5; D is possibly TRBD2 (6 bases). The CDR3 spans 13 residues. V lost 3 bases and J 5 bases, leaving 10 bases between the germline ends. The germline V gene encodes CDR1 KGHSH and CDR2 LQKENI.

This clonotype was counted ten times or more. The chain combines TRBV29-1 with TRBJ1-1; D not resolved. CDR3 length: 11 residues. The V end was cut by 8 bases, the J end by 10 bases, with 17 bases between. Germline V gives CDR1 SQVTM, CDR2 ANQGSEA. CDR3 sequence (DNA): TGCAGCTTTTTGGCTTCGCTTGGAGCTTTCTTT. Translating it yields CSFLASLGAFF.

This clonotype came up many times. V usage is TRBV7-3 and J usage is TRBJ2-3; 11 nucleotides match TRBD1. The CDR3 totals 15 residues. J gave up 4 bases and V 4 bases, and 4 bases lay outside the gene matches. CDR1 is SGHTA, CDR2 FQGTGA, per germline. Here the CDR3 DNA reads TGTGCCAGCAGCTCCGGACAGGGGGCTCCAGATACGCAGTATTTT. Residues: CASSSGQGAPDTQYF.

This clonotype appeared many times. This rearrangement joins TRBV11-2 to TRBJ2-5, with a weak D call TRBD2 (6 bases). The germline CDR1 and CDR2 sequences are SGHAT and FQNNGV. The CDR3 is 16 amino acids. V lost 1 base and J 2 bases, leaving 14 bases between the germline ends. CDR3 residues: CASSLGELAGQETQYF. Here the CDR3 DNA reads TGTGCCAGCAGCTTAGGGGAACTAGCAGGTCAAGAGACCCAGTACTTC.

This clonotype was seen ten or more times. The V and J genes are TRBV3-1 and TRBJ1-6; D is unresolved. This CDR3 has 14 amino acids. V lost 0 bases to trimming and J lost 10 bases, with 10 bases between them. Per germline, CDR1 LGHDT and CDR2 YNNKEL (reference sequence). The CDR3 DNA reads TGTGCCAGCAGCCAAGATCTGAGAGTATCACCCCTCCACTTT. It specifies CASSQDLRVSPLHF.

There are a few counts of this clonotype. The chain couples TRBV9 to TRBJ2-5; 10 bases map to TRBD2. The CDR3 totals 16 residues. CDR1 SGDLS and CDR2 YYNGEE come from the germline V gene. Losses at the gene ends were 0 bases for V and 1 base for J; bases not matched to a gene: 3. CDR3 coding DNA: TGTGCCAGCAGCGTAGTGGTAGCGGGGGGCCAAGAGACCCAGTACTTC. Its protein product is CASSVVVAGGQETQYF.

This clonotype came up many times. The V gene is TRBV4-3, the J gene TRBJ1-5; D is possibly TRBD1 (6 bases). V was shortened by 0 bases and J by 5 bases, with 11 bases between the two germline ends. The CDR3 consists of 15 residues. Germline V CDR1 and CDR2: LGHNA, YSLEER. CDR3 bases: TGCGCCAGCAGCCAAGATGGAGGGGGGTATCAGCCCCAGCATTTT. Its protein is CASSQDGGGYQPQHF.

Notes on this clonotype: A read error is possible here, since a much larger clone lies one base away. J is TRBJ2-1 and V is TRBV27; TRBD2 matches 7 bases. The CDR3 spans 13 residues. In germline, CDR1 is MNHEY, CDR2 SMNVEV (reference sequence). The CDR3: CVSRPGGRGEQFF. The CDR3, as DNA: TGTGTCAGCCGTCCAGGAGGGAGGGGCGAGCAGTTCTTC.